The clone carrying this T cell receptor beta chain was observed a few times. Primers: 60 Vbeta forward and 13 Jbeta reverse. Assay: immunoSEQ multiplex PCR; the TCRdb copy retains only in-frame clones and omits some. Among 35,000 to 50,000 clones listed, 60% to 70% were seen once. These data belong to a study of cytomegalovirus exposure and HLA in healthy donors. The CDR3 runs 14 residues. From germline, CDR1 is MDHEN and CDR2 SYDVKM. Trimming removed 4 bases from V and 5 bases from J; junction bases left unmatched: 5. The source is a middle-aged man in good health and CMV-seronegative. This chain connects TRBV28 to TRBJ1-5, with 7 bases fitting TRBD1. The sequenced sample consisted of PBMCs. This chain's CDR3 is CASSSGTEYQPQHF. The CDR3 nucleotides read TGTGCCAGCAGTTCCGGGACAGAATATCAGCCCCAGCATTTT.